The rows below give T cell receptor beta chains drawn from one sample of a study of blood T cell repertoires in COVID-19. Clones were read by immunoSEQ multiplex PCR, and TCRdb kept only the in-frame ones, dropping some. The data hold approximately 90,000 clones, with around 86% observed a single time. Input material: peripheral blood. The receptors were sampled from a woman in her seventies with acute or convalescent COVID-19. The CDR3 runs from the conserved cysteine through the conserved F or W. A D gene is named only where the DNA matches it firmly. Size is stated for part of the rows, as once, few or many counts, or as a class when the clone is expanded.

. | TRBD2 | TRBJ2-1 | TRBV15 | CATSPSGGNNEQFF
. | . | TRBJ2-1 | TRBV3-1/TRBV3-2 | CASSRLGTRGNEQFF
. | . | TRBJ2-4 | TRBV18 | CASSRDGELAKNIQYF
. | . | TRBJ1-1 | TRBV7-2 | CASSLGGRRTEAFF
. | . | TRBJ1-4 | TRBV5-4 | CATAGAGEKLFF
. | TRBD1 | TRBJ1-1 | TRBV6-2/TRBV6-3 | CASSTRSITGGFNTEAFF
. | . | TRBJ2-3 | TRBV3-1/TRBV3-2 | CASSSEASLYDTQYF
. | . | TRBJ2-7 | TRBV27 | CASSRDSLEQYF
once | . | TRBJ1-5 | TRBV12-3/TRBV12-4 | CASSLTFPQPQHF
. | TRBD1 | TRBJ1-1 | TRBV10-3 | CAISDRQGLGVIPNTEAFF
. | TRBD1 | TRBJ1-6 | TRBV5-6 | CASSRDRYNSPLHF
. | TRBD1 | TRBJ1-2 | TRBV5-1 | CASSFGTGAKSDGYTF
. | TRBD2 | TRBJ2-2 | TRBV30 | CAWSGLAGGTGTGELFF
. | . | TRBJ2-5 | TRBV5-1 | CASSFTGGEETQYF
once | TRBD2 | TRBJ2-2 | TRBV19 | CASRLKTSGGTGELFF
. | TRBD1 | TRBJ2-5 | TRBV5-1 | CASSHRTGGVETQYF
. | TRBD1 | TRBJ1-2 | TRBV11-2 | CASSRGTGGASGYTF
. | . | TRBJ1-5 | TRBV28 | CASKLTGNPLTDQPQHF
. | . | TRBJ1-2 | TRBV19 | CASSIAAASNYGYTF
once | TRBD1 | TRBJ2-5 | TRBV6-5 | CASSWTGGTQETQYF
. | . | TRBJ1-1 | TRBV5-1 | CASSLGGRGNDTEAFF
. | TRBD2 | TRBJ2-7 | TRBV14 | CASSRVSGGTSSYEQYF
few | . | TRBJ1-5 | TRBV2 | CASSASQVFGPQHF
. | TRBD2 | TRBJ2-1 | TRBV7-8 | CASGPTSFPPYNEQFF
. | TRBD1 | TRBJ1-2 | TRBV7-9 | CASSLEGAGYTF
. | . | TRBJ1-2 | TRBV3-1/TRBV3-2 | CASSPRGGSSYGYTF
. | . | TRBJ1-1 | TRBV5-1 | CASSFQGSEAFF
. | . | TRBJ1-6 | TRBV11-2 | CASSLEGSGNSPLHF
. | . | TRBJ1-2 | TRBV19 | CASSTGNLYGYTF
. | TRBD1 | TRBJ1-5 | TRBV19 | CASRSDRASNQPQHF
. | TRBD1 | TRBJ1-4 | TRBV19 | CASSIGTGLAEKLFF
. | . | TRBJ1-2 | TRBV4-1 | CASSQDGQPPRGYTF
. | TRBD1 | TRBJ2-5 | TRBV2 | CASSDQDRDLVKTQYF
. | TRBD1 | TRBJ1-1 | TRBV2 | CASRTGGQNTEAFF
. | . | TRBJ1-4 | TRBV7-9 | CASSLAAAFGSEKLFF
once | . | TRBJ1-1 | TRBV6-5 | CASSYSLWEGSTEAFF
. | TRBD1 | TRBJ2-7 | TRBV27 | CASRPGQGRTYF
. | . | TRBJ1-1 | TRBV30 | CAWSPLGDKSNTEAFF
. | TRBD2 | TRBJ2-1 | TRBV19 | CASSIPSGSLNEQFF
. | . | TRBJ2-2 | TRBV7-2 | CASSLVRAGTGELFF
. | TRBD2 | TRBJ2-5 | TRBV9 | CASSVGIQRGPQETQYF
. | . | TRBJ1-2 | TRBV5-5 | CASSLLQGKDGYTF
. | TRBD1 | TRBJ1-6 | TRBV6-5 | CASSRDRGISPLHF
. | . | TRBJ1-3 | TRBV11-3 | CASSLDKGGASGNTIYF
once | TRBD2 | TRBJ2-3 | TRBV11-2 | CASSLDSATSGTDTQYF
once | TRBD1 | TRBJ1-2 | TRBV5-4 | CASSYAGTDYGYTF
. | TRBD2 | TRBJ2-2 | TRBV25-1 | CASGIAGGRTGELFF
. | . | TRBJ2-6 | TRBV7-9 | CASSLGVSGASGANVLTF
. | . | TRBJ2-2 | TRBV2 | CASRTDANTGELFF
. | . | TRBJ1-4 | TRBV30 | CAWTRQLNEKLFF
. | . | TRBJ1-4 | TRBV19 | CASSARANEKLFF